The clone carrying this T cell receptor (beta chain) was observed a handful of times. The data were taken from a study of shared clonotypes between healthy human individuals. Deletions cut 4 bases from V and 7 bases from J, with 17 bases between. The CDR3 length is 14 residues. From germline, CDR1 is SEHNR and CDR2 FQNEAQ (reference sequence). Profiled with immunoSEQ multiplex PCR; TCRdb holds only in-frame clones, not every one. The table shows around 750,000 clones, with approximately 74% occurring only once. Naive CD45RA+ and memory CD45RA-negative subsets were split from CD4+ cells. This TCR was recovered from a woman younger than 45 in good health. The chain couples TRBV7-9 to TRBJ2-7, with D perhaps TRBD1 (6 bases). Sequenced sample: memory CD4+ T cells sorted from blood. Subset specified: CD45RA-negative fraction. CDR3 region: CASSSRDNLREQYF. CDR3 bases: TGTGCCAGCAGCTCCCGGGACAACCTACGAGAGCAGTACTTC.